The 13 T cell receptor beta chains given below trace back to one sample, sequenced in a study of cytomegalovirus exposure and HLA in healthy donors. 60 Vbeta and 13 Jbeta primers were used in PCR. TCRdb's table, derived via immunoSEQ multiplex PCR, lists solely in-frame clones and lacks some. The sample includes roughly 140,000 clones, roughly 79% of them seen just once. Material: PBMCs. The receptors here all came from a woman aged 35 to 49 in good health and CMV-seropositive.

The CDR3 coding sequence is TGCGCCAGCAGTTTAATAGGCGGGATCAATCAGCCCCAGCATTTT. Its translation is CASSLIGGINQPQHF. The chain carries TRBV5-1 and TRBJ1-5; no firm D call. Germline assignment: CDR1 SGHRS and CDR2 YFSETQ. The CDR3 loop spans 15 amino acids. V was shortened by 5 bases and J by 3 bases, with 15 bases between the two germline ends.

The chain couples TRBV9 to TRBJ2-7; TRBD2 agrees at 7 bases. Trimming removed 3 bases from V and 6 bases from J; junction bases left unmatched: 15. The CDR3 loop spans 16 amino acids. The germline V gene encodes CDR1 SGDLS and CDR2 YYNGEE. CDR3 amino acids: CASSAGGTSVYSEQYF. In DNA form, the CDR3 reads TGTGCCAGCAGCGCCGGGGGAACTAGCGTTTATTCCGAGCAGTACTTC.

V gene TRBV7-9 combines with J gene TRBJ2-2; 7 bases fit TRBD2. The CDR3 length is 18 residues. J lost 3 bases, V lost 2 bases, and 12 bases had no gene match. Per germline, CDR1 SEHNR and CDR2 FQNEAQ (reference sequence). The CDR3 DNA sequence: TGTGCCAGCAGCTTAAGGGGAGGCCGGGACTACGACACCGGGGAGCTGTTTTTT. This gives the protein CASSLRGGRDYDTGELFF.

This rearrangement joins TRBV6-5 to TRBJ2-7, with a tentative D call TRBD2 (6 bases). Trimming pared 0 bases from V and 2 bases from J, leaving 11 bases between. There are 15 residues in the CDR3. CDR1 is MNHEY, CDR2 SVGAGI, per germline. The CDR3 nucleotides are TGTGCCAGCAGTTACTCGAACGGGGGAACCTACGAGCAGTACTTC. This sequence encodes CASSYSNGGTYEQYF.

V usage is TRBV11-3 and J usage is TRBJ1-4; D is undetermined. V was shortened by 5 bases and J by 5 bases, with 18 bases between the two germline ends. Germline-derived CDR1 and CDR2 are SGHNT and YENEEA. The CDR3 contains 16 residues. Written as DNA, the CDR3 is TGTGCCAGCAGCCAGACGCATGGCGGGCAAAATGAAAAACTGTTTTTT. It translates to CASSQTHGGQNEKLFF. Together with reference TRBV11-3 and TRBJ1-4, the CDR3 gives the full variable domain: EAGVVQSPRYKIIEKKQPVAFWCNPISGHNTLYWYLQNLGQGPELLIRYENEEAVDDSQLPKDRFSAERLKGVDSTLKIQPAELGDSAVYLCASSQTHGGQNEKLFFGSGTQLSVL.

The chain uses TRBV29-1 and TRBJ1-1, with D unclear. V was pared by 0 bases and J by 1 base, with 9 bases between. Per the germline V gene, CDR1 is SQVTM and CDR2 is ANQGSEA. The CDR3 is made up of 14 amino acids. CDR3 DNA: TGCAGCGTTGAAGATTTGCGAGAGAACACTGAAGCTTTCTTT. Translating it yields CSVEDLRENTEAFF.

The genes are TRBV5-4 and TRBJ2-2; D gene unclear. V lost 2 bases and J 0 bases, leaving 8 bases between the germline ends. CDR1 is SGHNT, CDR2 YYREEE, per germline (reference sequence). CDR3 length equals 15 residues. In nucleotides, the CDR3 is TGTGCCAGCAGCTTCCACAGTCCGAACACCGGGGAGCTGTTTTTT. This translates into CASSFHSPNTGELFF.

The table lists this clone with a few counts. The rearrangement uses TRBV6-1 and TRBJ2-1, with D perhaps TRBD2 (6 bases). Germline V lookup: CDR1 MNHNS, CDR2 SASEGT. The CDR3 contains 13 residues. For the CDR3, the DNA is TGTGCGTGTGGGACTGAAGCCTACAATGAGCAGTTCTTC. This gives the protein CACGTEAYNEQFF.

Comment on this clone: At one boundary the junction diverges from the germline segment, which might be a read error. The chain combines TRBV7-9 with TRBJ2-2; 13 nucleotides line up with TRBD2. The germline V gene encodes CDR1 SEHNR and CDR2 FQNEAQ (reference sequence). The CDR3 sequence is 18 residues long. The CDR3 loop reads CSSSLQGLAGSDTGELFF. CDR3 DNA: TGTTCCAGCAGCTTACAGGGACTAGCGGGGTCGGACACCGGGGAGCTGTTTTTT.

The chain links TRBV13 to TRBJ2-1, with a weak D call TRBD2 (5 bases). The CDR3 loop spans 14 amino acids. Germline V gene sequence: CDR1 PRHDT, CDR2 FYEKMQ (reference sequence). The V and J ends lost 7 bases and 3 bases respectively, with 13 bases between them. The DNA of the CDR3 is TGTGCCAGCAACGGACGGGGAATCTACAATGAGCAGTTCTTC. Amino acid sequence: CASNGRGIYNEQFF.

J is TRBJ1-4 and V is TRBV28; 8 bases map to TRBD1. CDR3 size: 14 residues. Germline loops: CDR1 MDHEN, CDR2 SYDVKM. V was clipped by 6 bases and J by 4 bases; unmatched bases: 4. The CDR3 region is CASSSGQGNEKLFF. CDR3 bases: TGTGCCAGCAGCTCAGGACAGGGTAATGAAAAACTGTTTTTT.

The rearrangement joins TRBV30 to TRBJ2-7; weak D call: TRBD2 (5 bases). The V end was cut by 0 bases, the J end by 6 bases, with 15 bases between. Germline lookup yields CDR1 GTSNPN and CDR2 SVGIG (reference sequence). This CDR3 region has 14 residues. The CDR3, as DNA: TGTGCCTGGAGTGTATCCAGCCTCCGGGGCGAGCAGTACTTC. Residues: CAWSVSSLRGEQYF. The complete variable domain, with remaining parts taken from reference TRBV30 and TRBJ2-7, reads SQTIHQWPATLVQPVGSPLSLECTVEGTSNPNLYWYRQAAGRGLQLLFYSVGIGQISSEVPQNLSASRPQDRQFILSSKKLLLSDSGFYLCAWSVSSLRGEQYFGPGTRLTVT.

This chain's CDR3 is CASSYRGGADTQYF. Written as DNA, the CDR3 is TGTGCCAGCAGTTACCGGGGGGGCGCAGATACGCAGTATTTT. The V call is TRBV6-6, the J call TRBJ2-3; 8 bases line up with TRBD2. This CDR3 region has 14 residues. The V gene end was trimmed by 2 bases and the J gene end by 4 bases; junction bases not matched to a gene: 2. Germline values: CDR1 MNHNY, CDR2 SVGAGI (reference sequence).